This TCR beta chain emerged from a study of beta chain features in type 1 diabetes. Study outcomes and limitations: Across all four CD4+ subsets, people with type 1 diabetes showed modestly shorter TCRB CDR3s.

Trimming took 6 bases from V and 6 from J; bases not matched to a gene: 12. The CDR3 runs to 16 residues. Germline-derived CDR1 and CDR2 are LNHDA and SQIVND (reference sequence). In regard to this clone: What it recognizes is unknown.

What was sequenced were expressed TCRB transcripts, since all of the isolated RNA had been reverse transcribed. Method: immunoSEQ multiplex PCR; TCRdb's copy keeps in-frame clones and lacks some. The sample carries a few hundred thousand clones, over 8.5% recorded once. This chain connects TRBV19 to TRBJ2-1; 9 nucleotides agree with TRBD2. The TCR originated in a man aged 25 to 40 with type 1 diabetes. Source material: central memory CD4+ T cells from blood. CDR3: CASRGYSGRRANEQFF. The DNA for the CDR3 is TGTGCCAGTAGAGGGTATAGCGGGAGAAGGGCCAATGAGCAGTTCTTC.